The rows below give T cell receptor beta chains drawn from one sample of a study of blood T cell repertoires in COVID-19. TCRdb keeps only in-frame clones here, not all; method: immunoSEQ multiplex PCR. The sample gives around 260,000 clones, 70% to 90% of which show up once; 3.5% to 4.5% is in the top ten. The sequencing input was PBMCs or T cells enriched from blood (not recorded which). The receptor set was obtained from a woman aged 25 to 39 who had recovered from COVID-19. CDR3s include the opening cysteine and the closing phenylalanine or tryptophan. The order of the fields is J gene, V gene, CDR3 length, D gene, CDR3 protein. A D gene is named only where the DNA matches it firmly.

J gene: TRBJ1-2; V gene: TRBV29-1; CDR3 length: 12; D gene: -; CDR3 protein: CSVERPNYGYTF
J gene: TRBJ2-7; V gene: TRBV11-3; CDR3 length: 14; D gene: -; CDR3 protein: CASSPYSSSYEQYF
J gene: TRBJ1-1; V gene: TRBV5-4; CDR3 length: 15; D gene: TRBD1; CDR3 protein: CASSGGQGGNTEAFF
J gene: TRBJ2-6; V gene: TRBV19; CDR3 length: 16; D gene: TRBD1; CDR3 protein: CASSMGQISGANVLTF
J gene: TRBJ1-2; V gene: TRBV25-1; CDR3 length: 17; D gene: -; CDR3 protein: CASKGYPAGVGNYGYTF
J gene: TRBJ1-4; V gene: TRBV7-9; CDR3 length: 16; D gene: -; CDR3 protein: CASSFSRQVGSEKLFF
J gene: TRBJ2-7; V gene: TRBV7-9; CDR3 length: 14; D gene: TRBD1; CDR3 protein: CASSSRQGPYEQYF
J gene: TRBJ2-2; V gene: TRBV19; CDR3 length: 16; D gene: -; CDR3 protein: CASKAERRRNTGELFF
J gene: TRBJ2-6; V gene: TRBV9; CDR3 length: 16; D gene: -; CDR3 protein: CASSVVRGSGANVLTF
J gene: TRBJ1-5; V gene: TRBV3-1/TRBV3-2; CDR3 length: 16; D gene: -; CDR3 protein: CASSHGAGQVGQPQHF
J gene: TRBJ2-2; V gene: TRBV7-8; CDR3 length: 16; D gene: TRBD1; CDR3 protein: CASSWTGVFDTGELFF
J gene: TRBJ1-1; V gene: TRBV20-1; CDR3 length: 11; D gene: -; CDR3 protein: CSASMQTEAFF
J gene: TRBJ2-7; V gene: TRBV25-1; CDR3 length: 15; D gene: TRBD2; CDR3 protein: CASSESGGRVYEQYF
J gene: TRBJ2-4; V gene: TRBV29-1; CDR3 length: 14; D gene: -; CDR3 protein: CSGVDRGAKNIQYF
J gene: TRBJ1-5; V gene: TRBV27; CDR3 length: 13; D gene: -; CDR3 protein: CASSLSGVQPQHF
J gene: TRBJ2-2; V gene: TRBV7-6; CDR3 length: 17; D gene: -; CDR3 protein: CASSQASGPTNTGELFF
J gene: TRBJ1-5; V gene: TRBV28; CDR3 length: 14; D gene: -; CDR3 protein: CASSLGRGIQPQHF
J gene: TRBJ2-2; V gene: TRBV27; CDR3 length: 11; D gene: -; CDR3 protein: CASWRAGELFF
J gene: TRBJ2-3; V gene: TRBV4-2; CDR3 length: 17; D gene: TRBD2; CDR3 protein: CASSQDGGGDSTDTQYF
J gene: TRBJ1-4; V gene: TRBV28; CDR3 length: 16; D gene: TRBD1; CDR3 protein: CASSSGQGAIHEKLFF
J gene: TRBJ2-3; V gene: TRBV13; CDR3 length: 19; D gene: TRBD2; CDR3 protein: CASSLAGLAGGPGTDTQYF
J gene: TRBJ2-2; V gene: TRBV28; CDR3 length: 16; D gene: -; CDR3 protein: CASSFPDRPNTGELFF
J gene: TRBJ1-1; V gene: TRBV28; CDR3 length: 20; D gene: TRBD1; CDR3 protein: CASSQASWLYRGRGNTEAFF
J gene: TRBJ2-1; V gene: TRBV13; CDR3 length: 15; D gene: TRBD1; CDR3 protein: CASSPSPDRSNEQFF
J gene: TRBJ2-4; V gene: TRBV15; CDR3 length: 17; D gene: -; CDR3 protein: CATSRDSLNLAKNIQYF
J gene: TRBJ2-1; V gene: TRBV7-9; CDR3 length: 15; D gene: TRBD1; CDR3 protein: CASSPGDRGSYEQFF
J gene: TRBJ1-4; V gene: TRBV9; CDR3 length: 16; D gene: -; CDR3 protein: CASSAHGGRPNEKLFF
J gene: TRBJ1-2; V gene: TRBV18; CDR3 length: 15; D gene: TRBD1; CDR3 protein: CASSPGQGANYGYTF
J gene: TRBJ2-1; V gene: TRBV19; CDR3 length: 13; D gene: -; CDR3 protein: CASSITRDNEQFF
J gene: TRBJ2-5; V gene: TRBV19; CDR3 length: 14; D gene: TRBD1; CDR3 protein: CASSMDRGRETQYF
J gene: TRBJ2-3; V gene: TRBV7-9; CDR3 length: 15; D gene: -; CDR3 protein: CASSRVVVGTDTQYF
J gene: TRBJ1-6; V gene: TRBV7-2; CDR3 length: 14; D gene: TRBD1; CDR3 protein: CASSLGQGGSPLHF
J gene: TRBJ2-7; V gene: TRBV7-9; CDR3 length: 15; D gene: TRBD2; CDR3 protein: CASSLGLAENYEQYF
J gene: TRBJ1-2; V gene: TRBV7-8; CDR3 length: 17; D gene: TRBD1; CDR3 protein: CASSLAGQGPRRYGYTF
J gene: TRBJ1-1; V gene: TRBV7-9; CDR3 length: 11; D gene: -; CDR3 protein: CASSFRAEAFF
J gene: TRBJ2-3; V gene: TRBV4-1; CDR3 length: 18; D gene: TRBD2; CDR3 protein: CASSNQPRTSGGKDTQYF
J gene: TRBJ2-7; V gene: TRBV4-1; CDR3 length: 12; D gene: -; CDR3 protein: CASSPPNYEQYF
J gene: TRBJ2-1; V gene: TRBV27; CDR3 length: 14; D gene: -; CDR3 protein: CASSSGQLNSEQFF
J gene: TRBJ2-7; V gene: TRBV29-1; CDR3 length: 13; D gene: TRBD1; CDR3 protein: CSVIRDRGYEQYF
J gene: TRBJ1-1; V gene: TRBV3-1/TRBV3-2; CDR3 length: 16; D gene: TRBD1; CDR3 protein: CASSPTQGVGNTEAFF
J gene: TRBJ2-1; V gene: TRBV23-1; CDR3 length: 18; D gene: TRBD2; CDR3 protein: CASSQSEGGLAGANEQFF
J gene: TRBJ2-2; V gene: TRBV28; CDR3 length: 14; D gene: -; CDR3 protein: CASRQRGGGGELFF
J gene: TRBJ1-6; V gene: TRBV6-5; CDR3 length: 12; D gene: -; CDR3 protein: CASSYEGSPLHF
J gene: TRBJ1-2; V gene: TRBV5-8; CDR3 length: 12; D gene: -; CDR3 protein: CASSWRLYGYTF
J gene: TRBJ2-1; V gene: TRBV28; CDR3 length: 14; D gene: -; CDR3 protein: CASSPVWGDNEQFF
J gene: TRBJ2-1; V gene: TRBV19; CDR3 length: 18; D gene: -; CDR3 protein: CASSIEARSGLTYNEQFF
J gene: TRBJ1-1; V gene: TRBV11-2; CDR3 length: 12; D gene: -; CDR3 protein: CASRIVNTEAFF
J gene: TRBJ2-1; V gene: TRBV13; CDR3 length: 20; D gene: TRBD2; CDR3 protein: CASSGRSRGALTSSYNEQFF